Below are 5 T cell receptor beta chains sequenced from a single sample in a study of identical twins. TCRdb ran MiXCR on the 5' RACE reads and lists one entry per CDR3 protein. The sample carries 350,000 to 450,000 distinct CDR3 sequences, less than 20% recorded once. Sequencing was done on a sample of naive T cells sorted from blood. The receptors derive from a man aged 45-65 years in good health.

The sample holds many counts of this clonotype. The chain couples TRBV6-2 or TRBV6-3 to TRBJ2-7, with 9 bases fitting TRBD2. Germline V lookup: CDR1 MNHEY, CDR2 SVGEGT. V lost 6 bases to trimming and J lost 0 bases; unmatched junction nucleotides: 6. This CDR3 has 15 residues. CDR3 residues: CASRMTSGVSYEQYF. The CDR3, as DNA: TGTGCCAGCAGGATGACTAGCGGAGTCTCCTACGAGCAGTACTTC.

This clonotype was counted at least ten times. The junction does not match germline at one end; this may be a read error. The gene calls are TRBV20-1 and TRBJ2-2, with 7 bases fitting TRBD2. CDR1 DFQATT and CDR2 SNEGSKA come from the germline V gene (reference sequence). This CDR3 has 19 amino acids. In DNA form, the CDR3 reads TGCAGTGCTAGAGATGTTGGCGGGAGTGTCAGGCGGAACCCCGGGGAGCTGTTTTTT. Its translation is CSARDVGGSVRRNPGELFF.

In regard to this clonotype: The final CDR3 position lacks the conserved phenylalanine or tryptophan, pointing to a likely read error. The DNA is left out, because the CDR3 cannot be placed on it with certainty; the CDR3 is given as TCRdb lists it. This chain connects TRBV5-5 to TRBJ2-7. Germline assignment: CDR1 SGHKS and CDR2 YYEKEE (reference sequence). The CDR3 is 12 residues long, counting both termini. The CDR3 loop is CASSHRPYEQDI.

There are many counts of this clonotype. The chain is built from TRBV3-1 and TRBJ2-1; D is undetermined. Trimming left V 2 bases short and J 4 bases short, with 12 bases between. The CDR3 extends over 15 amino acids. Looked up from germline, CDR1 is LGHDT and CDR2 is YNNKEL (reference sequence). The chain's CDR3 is CASSQLSTPYNEQFF. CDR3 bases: TGTGCCAGCAGCCAACTGTCGACTCCGTACAATGAGCAGTTCTTC.

The chain's CDR3 is CASSALAGQLFF. The DNA for the CDR3 is TGTGCCAGCAGCGCCCTGGCGGGCCAGCTGTTTTTT. The rearrangement joins TRBV7-2 to TRBJ2-2; D is perhaps TRBD2 (5 bases). V lost 5 bases to trimming and J lost 12 bases, with 13 bases between them. Germline CDR1 and CDR2: SGHTA and FQGNSA. There are 12 residues in the CDR3.